These T cell receptor beta chains were read from a single sample in a study of T cell responses to AZD1222 COVID-19 vaccine. Clones were read by immunoSEQ multiplex PCR, and TCRdb kept only the in-frame ones, dropping some. The table has 150,000 to 160,000 clones, around 90% seen once. Here the sequenced sample was peripheral blood, taken on day 0 of AZD1222 vaccination. The source is an adult in good health. Both conserved end residues are part of each CDR3. Each record gives: V gene, J gene, D gene, CDR3 DNA, CDR3 protein. D genes are given only for firm matches.

V gene: TRBV5-8; J gene: TRBJ1-2; D gene: .; CDR3 DNA: TGTGCCAGCAGCCCCCGTTTGTGGCCAGAAGAATTTGGCTACACCTTC; CDR3 protein: CASSPRLWPEEFGYTF
V gene: TRBV27; J gene: TRBJ2-1; D gene: TRBD2; CDR3 DNA: TGTGCCAGCAGTTTAGCGGGGGGGCCCAAGGGTGAGCAGTTCTTC; CDR3 protein: CASSLAGGPKGEQFF
V gene: TRBV27; J gene: TRBJ2-7; D gene: .; CDR3 DNA: TGTGCCAGCAGTCCTGCTTTAGGGAAGTCCCACGAGCAGTACTTC; CDR3 protein: CASSPALGKSHEQYF
V gene: TRBV7-9; J gene: TRBJ2-1; D gene: TRBD2; CDR3 DNA: TGTGCCAGCAGCCCTAGCGGGAGGGCCTACAATGAGCAGTTCTTC; CDR3 protein: CASSPSGRAYNEQFF
V gene: TRBV12-3/TRBV12-4; J gene: TRBJ2-1; D gene: .; CDR3 DNA: TGTGCCAGCAGTCCGCCGGGGCAACAGCAGTTCTTC; CDR3 protein: CASSPPGQQQFF
V gene: TRBV7-6; J gene: TRBJ2-5; D gene: TRBD2; CDR3 DNA: TGTGCCAGCAGCCCGAGACTAGCGGGAGAGACCCAGTACTTC; CDR3 protein: CASSPRLAGETQYF
V gene: TRBV18; J gene: TRBJ1-1; D gene: TRBD1; CDR3 DNA: TGTGCCAGCTCATCGGACAGGGGACTTAATGAAGCTTTCTTT; CDR3 protein: CASSSDRGLNEAFF
V gene: TRBV5-1; J gene: TRBJ2-2; D gene: TRBD2; CDR3 DNA: TGCGCCAGCAGCAGAGCGGGGCCAAACACCGGGGAGCTGTTTTTT; CDR3 protein: CASSRAGPNTGELFF
V gene: TRBV9; J gene: TRBJ2-1; D gene: .; CDR3 DNA: TGTGCCAGCAGCCCCCTGGTGGGAGACTACAATGAGCAGTTCTTC; CDR3 protein: CASSPLVGDYNEQFF
V gene: TRBV28; J gene: TRBJ1-2; D gene: .; CDR3 DNA: TGTGCCAGCAGCCCCGACGGAAACTATGGCTACACCTTC; CDR3 protein: CASSPDGNYGYTF
V gene: TRBV5-1; J gene: TRBJ1-1; D gene: .; CDR3 DNA: TGCGCCAGCAGCTTGGCCCAAGGGAGGACTGAAGCTTTCTTT; CDR3 protein: CASSLAQGRTEAFF
V gene: TRBV4-1; J gene: TRBJ2-2; D gene: .; CDR3 DNA: TGCGCCAGCAGCCAAGGTCCGGGGAACACCGGGGAGCTGTTTTTT; CDR3 protein: CASSQGPGNTGELFF
V gene: TRBV3-1/TRBV3-2; J gene: TRBJ2-7; D gene: .; CDR3 DNA: TGTGCCAGCAGCCACGCCCACGCGTACGAGCAGTACTTC; CDR3 protein: CASSHAHAYEQYF